These 18 T cell receptor beta chains share one sample of origin, sequenced in a study of blood T cell repertoires in COVID-19. Measured with immunoSEQ multiplex PCR; TCRdb has only the in-frame clones, and not every one. The top ten clones hold approximately 4% of a sample with roughly 140,000 clones, 84% of them seen once. Material: PBMCs or T cells enriched from blood (not recorded which). These receptors were obtained from a man aged 45 to 65 in a cohort exposed to, infected with or recovered from COVID-19 (not recorded which).

Sample share makes this clone medium-sized (0.01 to 0.1%). The chain joins TRBV6-4 to TRBJ2-3; the match to TRBD2 covers 8 bases. CDR3 length equals 15 residues. CDR1 MRHNA and CDR2 SNTAGT come from the germline V gene. With 4 bases clipped from V and 1 base from J, the junction kept 4 bases outside the gene matches. CDR3 coding DNA: TGTGCCAGCAGTGTATCAGCGGGGGGCACAGATACGCAGTATTTT. This codes for CASSVSAGGTDTQYF.

V gene TRBV19 combines with J gene TRBJ2-2; 11 nucleotides agree with TRBD2. The CDR3 is made up of 20 amino acids. With V trimmed by 1 base and J by 4 bases, 14 bases remained unmatched. Germline V gene sequence: CDR1 LNHDA, CDR2 SQIVND (reference sequence). The CDR3 DNA follows: TGTGCCAGTAGTATAGCCCCACTAGCGGGGGTAGGGGGTGGCACCGGGGAGCTGTTTTTT. This gives the protein CASSIAPLAGVGGGTGELFF.

This clone has only one observation. The gene calls are TRBV3-1 (or the pseudogene TRBV3-2) and TRBJ2-3, with 10 nucleotides matching TRBD2. This CDR3 spans 15 amino acids. Trimming cost V 6 bases and J 5 bases; bases outside gene matches: 8. The germline CDR1 and CDR2 sequences are LGHDT and YNNKEL (reference sequence). CDR3 in DNA: TGTGCCAGCAGACACTTCGGACTAGCGGAAGATACGCAGTATTTT. Translation gives CASRHFGLAEDTQYF.

This chain links TRBV7-4 with TRBJ1-2; 10 bases agree with TRBD1. The CDR3 totals 16 residues. CDR1 is SGHVT and CDR2 is SQSDAQ in the germline V gene. J was trimmed by 5 bases and V by 7 bases; bases with no gene match: 13. CDR3 DNA: TGTGCCAGCACCGTCGACCCTCTGGGACAGGGGTATGGCTACACCTTC. Amino acid sequence: CASTVDPLGQGYGYTF.

This rearrangement joins TRBV10-3 to TRBJ2-6; D is possibly TRBD2 (6 bases). This CDR3 spans 17 amino acids. V shed 6 bases and J shed 2 bases, with 17 bases lying between them. Germline CDR1 ENHRY, CDR2 SYGVKD. For the CDR3, the DNA is TGTGCCATCAGGGCGGGACCCGGCACCCCTGGGGCCAACGTCCTGACTTTC. Its translation: CAIRAGPGTPGANVLTF.

The V gene is TRBV6-5, the J gene TRBJ2-1; possible D gene TRBD1, 5 bases. The CDR3 has 15 amino acids. V was cut by 8 bases and J by 7 bases, with 21 bases left in between. Germline V lookup: CDR1 MNHEY, CDR2 SVGAGI. The CDR3 region has the DNA TGTGCCAGCGGACAAGGGTATCACGGTCAGAATGAGCAGTTCTTC. This sequence encodes CASGQGYHGQNEQFF.

This clone was detected only a few times. V gene TRBV19 combines with J gene TRBJ2-3, with 9 bases matching TRBD1. The germline V gene encodes CDR1 LNHDA and CDR2 SQIVND (reference sequence). Germline trimming cut 10 bases from V and 0 bases from J; bases unmatched to any gene: 11. The CDR3 runs to 16 residues. The CDR3 sequence is CATGTGWRPSTDTQYF. The CDR3 nucleotides read TGTGCCACGGGGACAGGGTGGAGACCTAGCACAGATACGCAGTATTTT.

CDR3 sequence reads: CASSSVQGNQPQHF. The CDR3 nucleotides are TGTGCCAGCAGTTCCGTACAGGGGAATCAGCCCCAGCATTTT. This chain uses TRBV6-2 or TRBV6-3 with TRBJ1-5, with 7 bases lining up with TRBD1. The V segment lost 4 bases and the J segment 4 bases; nucleotides outside the gene matches: 4. CDR1 MNHEY and CDR2 SVGEGT come from the germline V gene. The CDR3 is made up of 14 amino acids.

The gene calls are TRBV7-2 and TRBJ2-1, with 12 bases identical to TRBD2. Trimming took 0 bases from V and 6 from J; bases not matched to a gene: 3. CDR1 SGHTA and CDR2 FQGNSA come from the germline V gene. The CDR3 is 16 amino acids. CDR3 DNA sequence: TGTGCCAGCAGCTTAGCGCTAGCGGGGGGGTTCAATGAGCAGTTCTTC. Translated, it gives CASSLALAGGFNEQFF. The full variable domain, completed using reference TRBV7-2 and TRBJ2-1, is GAGVSQSPSNKVTEKGKDVELRCDPISGHTALYWYRQSLGQGLEFLIYFQGNSAPDKSGLPSDRFSAERTGGSVSTLTIQRTQQEDSAVYLCASSLALAGGFNEQFFGPGTRLTVL.

The CDR3 sequence is CASNDQLLEAQYF. CDR3 nucleotides: TGTGCCAGCAATGATCAGTTACTGGAGGCCCAGTACTTC. V is TRBV5-8 and J is TRBJ2-5; tentatively, D is TRBD2 (5 bases). The germline V and J ends were trimmed by 6 bases and 9 bases, with 18 bases remaining between them. Looked up from germline, CDR1 is SGHTS and CDR2 is YDEGEE. CDR3 length: 13 residues.

The chain recombines TRBV7-9 with TRBJ2-1; D is perhaps TRBD1 (6 bases). CDR1 and CDR2 (germline): SEHNR, FQNEAQ (reference sequence). The V end was cut by 1 base, the J end by 8 bases, with 15 bases between. There are 15 residues in the CDR3. The CDR3: CASSLDRDGTDEQFF. The CDR3 nucleotides read TGTGCCAGCAGCTTAGACAGGGACGGTACGGATGAGCAGTTCTTC.

Only one count was recorded for this clone. The chain uses TRBV5-1 and TRBJ1-6, with TRBD1 identical over 7 bases. The germline CDR1 and CDR2 sequences are SGHRS and YFSETQ. The CDR3 covers 14 residues. J was trimmed by 8 bases and V by 2 bases; bases with no gene match: 4. This CDR3 is CASSFNRGDSPLHF. CDR3 sequence (DNA): TGCGCCAGCAGCTTCAACAGGGGAGATTCACCCCTCCACTTT.

The chain is built from TRBV19 and TRBJ2-7, with D maybe TRBD2 (6 bases). V shed 3 bases and J shed 0 bases, with 9 bases lying between them. The V gene's germline CDR1 is LNHDA and CDR2 SQIVND (reference sequence). The CDR3 has 14 amino acids. CDR3 DNA sequence: TGTGCCAGTAGTATTCCGGGGGACTCCTACGAGCAGTACTTC. Its protein product is CASSIPGDSYEQYF.

A remark on this clone: Other DNA sequences of this sample code for an identical CDR3. The chain links TRBV27 to TRBJ1-5; D remains unclear. Germline V gene sequence: CDR1 MNHEY, CDR2 SMNVEV (reference sequence). Trimming removed 0 bases at V and 4 bases at J, with 7 bases between. This CDR3 spans 14 amino acids. CDR3 nucleotide sequence: TGTGCCAGCAGTTTATCGGGAGTGAATCAGCCCCAGCATTTT. Protein: CASSLSGVNQPQHF.

The V gene is TRBV5-4, the J gene TRBJ2-1; 9 bases are a match to TRBD1. The J segment lost 15 bases and the V segment lost 0 bases, leaving 4 bases of the junction unmatched. CDR3 size: 12 residues. Germline CDR1 and CDR2: SGHNT and YYREEE (reference sequence). The CDR3 protein is CASSLEADRGFF. The CDR3 nucleotides are TGTGCCAGCAGCTTGGAGGCGGACAGGGGGTTCTTC.

This clone was counted once. The rearrangement uses TRBV6-5 and TRBJ2-2; 7 nucleotides align to TRBD2. The CDR3 consists of 14 residues. The ends lost 7 bases at V and 0 bases at J; junction bases unmatched: 2. Per the germline V gene, CDR1 is MNHEY and CDR2 is SVGAGI. In nucleotides, the CDR3 is TGTGCCAGCATCGGACTAGCGAACACCGGGGAGCTGTTTTTT. Protein product: CASIGLANTGELFF.

The chain couples TRBV30 to TRBJ1-1; possibly TRBD1 for D (6 bases). Looked up from germline, CDR1 is GTSNPN and CDR2 is SVGIG (reference sequence). The CDR3 consists of 12 residues. V lost 2 bases, J lost 5 bases, and 9 bases lay in between. CDR3 DNA sequence: TGTGCCTGGAGTTGGACAGCAACTGAAGCTTTCTTT. As protein: CAWSWTATEAFF.

The CDR3 spells CASSNNRGFFTEAFF. In DNA form, the CDR3 reads TGTGCCAGCAGCAACAACAGGGGATTTTTCACTGAAGCTTTCTTT. The chain couples TRBV7-2 to TRBJ1-1; 7 positions match TRBD1. CDR1 is SGHTA and CDR2 is FQGNSA in the germline V gene. The V segment lost 5 bases and the J segment 4 bases; nucleotides outside the gene matches: 10. This CDR3 has 15 residues. The full variable domain, in which reference TRBV7-2 and TRBJ1-1 provide the parts outside the CDR3, is GAGVSQSPSNKVTEKGKDVELRCDPISGHTALYWYRQSLGQGLEFLIYFQGNSAPDKSGLPSDRFSAERTGGSVSTLTIQRTQQEDSAVYLCASSNNRGFFTEAFFGQGTRLTVV.